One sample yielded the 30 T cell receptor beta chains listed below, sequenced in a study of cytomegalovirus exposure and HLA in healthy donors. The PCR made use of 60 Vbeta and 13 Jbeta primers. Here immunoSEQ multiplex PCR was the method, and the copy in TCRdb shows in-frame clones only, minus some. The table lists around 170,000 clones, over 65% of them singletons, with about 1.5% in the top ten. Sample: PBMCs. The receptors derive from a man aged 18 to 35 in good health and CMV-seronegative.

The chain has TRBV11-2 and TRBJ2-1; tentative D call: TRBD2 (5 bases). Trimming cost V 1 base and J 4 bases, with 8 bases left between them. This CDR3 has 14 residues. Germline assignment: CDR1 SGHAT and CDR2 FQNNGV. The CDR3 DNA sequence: TGTGCCAGCAGCTTAGTAGGCGGGTACAATGAGCAGTTCTTC. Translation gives CASSLVGGYNEQFF.

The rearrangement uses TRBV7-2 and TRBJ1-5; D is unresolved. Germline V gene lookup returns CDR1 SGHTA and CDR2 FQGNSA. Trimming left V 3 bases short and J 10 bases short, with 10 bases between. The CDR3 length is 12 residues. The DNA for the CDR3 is TGTGCCAGCAGCTTTGGCGTGACTCCCCAGCATTTT. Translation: CASSFGVTPQHF.

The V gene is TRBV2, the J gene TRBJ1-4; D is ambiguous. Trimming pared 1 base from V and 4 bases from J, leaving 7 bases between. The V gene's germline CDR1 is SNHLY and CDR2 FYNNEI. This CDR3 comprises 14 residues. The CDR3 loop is CASSEGRFNEKLFF. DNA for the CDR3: TGTGCCAGCAGTGAAGGCAGGTTTAATGAAAAACTGTTTTTT.

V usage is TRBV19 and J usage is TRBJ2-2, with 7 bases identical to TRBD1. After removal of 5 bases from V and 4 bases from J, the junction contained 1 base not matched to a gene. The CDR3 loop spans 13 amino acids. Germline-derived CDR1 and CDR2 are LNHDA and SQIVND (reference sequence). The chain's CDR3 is CASSDRVTGELFF. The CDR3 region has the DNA TGTGCCAGTAGTGACAGGGTCACCGGGGAGCTGTTTTTT.

CDR3 sequence reads: CSTSMDSRYGYTF. The CDR3 nucleotides are TGCAGCACCTCTATGGACAGCCGATATGGCTACACCTTC. The chain combines TRBV29-1 with TRBJ1-2; D is perhaps TRBD1 (6 bases). CDR1 and CDR2 from the germline V gene are SQVTM and ANQGSEA. This CDR3 spans 13 amino acids. V lost 8 bases and J lost 5, with 18 bases in between.

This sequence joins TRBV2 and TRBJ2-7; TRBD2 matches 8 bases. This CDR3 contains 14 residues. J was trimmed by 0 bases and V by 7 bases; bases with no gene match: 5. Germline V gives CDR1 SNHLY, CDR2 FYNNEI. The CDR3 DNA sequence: TGTGCCAGCAACCCAGCGGGGGACTCCTACGAGCAGTACTTC. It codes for CASNPAGDSYEQYF.

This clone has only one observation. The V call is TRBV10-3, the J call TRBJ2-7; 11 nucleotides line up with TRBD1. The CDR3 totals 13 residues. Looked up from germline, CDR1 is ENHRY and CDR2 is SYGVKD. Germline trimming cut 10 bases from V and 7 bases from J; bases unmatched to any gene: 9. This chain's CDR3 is CATGQGARWEQYF. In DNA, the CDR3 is TGTGCCACCGGACAGGGGGCTAGGTGGGAGCAGTACTTC.

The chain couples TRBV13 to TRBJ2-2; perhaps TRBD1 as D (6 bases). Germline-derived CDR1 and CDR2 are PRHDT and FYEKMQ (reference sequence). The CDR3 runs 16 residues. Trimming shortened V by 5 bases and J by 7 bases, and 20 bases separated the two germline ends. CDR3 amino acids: CASSGRQDMRNGELFF. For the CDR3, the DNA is TGTGCCAGCAGCGGCAGACAGGATATGCGGAACGGGGAGCTGTTTTTT.

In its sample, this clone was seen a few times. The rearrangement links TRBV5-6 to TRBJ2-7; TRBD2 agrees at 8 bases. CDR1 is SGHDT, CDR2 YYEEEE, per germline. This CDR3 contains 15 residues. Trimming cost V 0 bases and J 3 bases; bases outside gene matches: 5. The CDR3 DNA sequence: TGTGCCAGCAGCTTGGCAGGACTAGCAAGCTACGAGCAGTACTTC. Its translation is CASSLAGLASYEQYF.

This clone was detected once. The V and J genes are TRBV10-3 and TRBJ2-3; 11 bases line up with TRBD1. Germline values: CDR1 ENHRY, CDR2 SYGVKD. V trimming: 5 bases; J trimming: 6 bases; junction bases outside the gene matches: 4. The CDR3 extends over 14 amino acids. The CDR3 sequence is CAISRTGGLDTQYF. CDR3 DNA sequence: TGTGCCATCAGTAGGACAGGGGGCCTGGATACGCAGTATTTT.

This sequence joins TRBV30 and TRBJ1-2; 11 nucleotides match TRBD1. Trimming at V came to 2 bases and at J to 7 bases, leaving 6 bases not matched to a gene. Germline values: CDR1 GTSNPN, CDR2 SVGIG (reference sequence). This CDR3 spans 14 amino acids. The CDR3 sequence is CAWSFRTGGFGYTF. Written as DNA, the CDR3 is TGTGCCTGGAGTTTCCGGACAGGGGGCTTTGGCTACACCTTC.

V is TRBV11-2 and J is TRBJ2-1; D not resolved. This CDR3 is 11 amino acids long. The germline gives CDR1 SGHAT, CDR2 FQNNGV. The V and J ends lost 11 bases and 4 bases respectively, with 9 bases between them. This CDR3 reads CACAQYNEQFF. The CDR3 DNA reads TGTGCCTGCGCGCAATACAATGAGCAGTTCTTC.

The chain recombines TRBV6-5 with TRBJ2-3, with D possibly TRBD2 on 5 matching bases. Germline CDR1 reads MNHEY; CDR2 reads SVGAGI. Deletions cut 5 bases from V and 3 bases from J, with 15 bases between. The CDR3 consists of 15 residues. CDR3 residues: CASSPEEAPTDTQYF. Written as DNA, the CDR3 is TGTGCCAGCAGTCCCGAGGAGGCCCCGACAGATACGCAGTATTTT.

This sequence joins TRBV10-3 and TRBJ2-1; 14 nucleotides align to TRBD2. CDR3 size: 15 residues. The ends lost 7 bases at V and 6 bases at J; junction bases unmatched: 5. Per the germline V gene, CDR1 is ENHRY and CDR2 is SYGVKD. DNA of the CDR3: TGTGCCATCATGACTAGCGGGAGGGGGAGCAATGAGCAGTTCTTC. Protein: CAIMTSGRGSNEQFF.

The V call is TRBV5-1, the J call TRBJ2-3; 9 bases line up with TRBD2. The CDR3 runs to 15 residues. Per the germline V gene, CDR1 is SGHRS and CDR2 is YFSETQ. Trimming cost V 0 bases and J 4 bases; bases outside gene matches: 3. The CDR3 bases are TGCGCCAGCAGCTTGGTTCGCGGGGGGGCAGATACGCAGTATTTT. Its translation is CASSLVRGGADTQYF.

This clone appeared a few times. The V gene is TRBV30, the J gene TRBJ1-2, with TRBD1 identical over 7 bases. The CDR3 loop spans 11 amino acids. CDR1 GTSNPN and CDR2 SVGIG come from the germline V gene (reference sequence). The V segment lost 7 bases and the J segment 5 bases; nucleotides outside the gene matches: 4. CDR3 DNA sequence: TGTGCCTACCCAGGGGGGTATGGCTACACCTTC. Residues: CAYPGGYGYTF.

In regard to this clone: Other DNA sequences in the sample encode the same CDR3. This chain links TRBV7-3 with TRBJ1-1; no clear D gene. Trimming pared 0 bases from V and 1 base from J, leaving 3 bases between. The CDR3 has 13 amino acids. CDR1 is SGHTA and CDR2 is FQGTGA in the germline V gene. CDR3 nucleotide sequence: TGTGCCAGCAGCTTAACCGGGAACACTGAAGCTTTCTTT. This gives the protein CASSLTGNTEAFF.

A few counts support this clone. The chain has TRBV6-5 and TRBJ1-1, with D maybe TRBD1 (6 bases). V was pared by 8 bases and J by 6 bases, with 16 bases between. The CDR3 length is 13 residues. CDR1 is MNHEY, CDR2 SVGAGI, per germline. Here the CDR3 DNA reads TGTGCCAGCCGTAAAACAGGGAGGGCTGAAGCTTTCTTT. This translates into CASRKTGRAEAFF.

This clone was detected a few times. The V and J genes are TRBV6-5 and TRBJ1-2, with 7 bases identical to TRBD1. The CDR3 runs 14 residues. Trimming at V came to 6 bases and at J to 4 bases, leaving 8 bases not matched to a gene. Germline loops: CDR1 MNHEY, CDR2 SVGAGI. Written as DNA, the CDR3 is TGTGCCAGCAGACCCCGGGGACAGCTCTATGGCTACACCTTC. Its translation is CASRPRGQLYGYTF.

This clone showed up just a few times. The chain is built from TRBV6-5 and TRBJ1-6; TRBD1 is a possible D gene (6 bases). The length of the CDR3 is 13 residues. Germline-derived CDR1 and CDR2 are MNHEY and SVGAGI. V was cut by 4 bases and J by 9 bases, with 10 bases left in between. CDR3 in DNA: TGTGCCAGCAGTTCAGGGGCGCGTTCACCCCTCCACTTT. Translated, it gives CASSSGARSPLHF.

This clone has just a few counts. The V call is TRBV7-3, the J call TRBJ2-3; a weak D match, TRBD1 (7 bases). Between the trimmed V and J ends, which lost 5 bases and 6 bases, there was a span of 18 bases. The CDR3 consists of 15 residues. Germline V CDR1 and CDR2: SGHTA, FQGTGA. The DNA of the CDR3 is TGTGCCAGCAGCCCAGGAGCGGAGGGGGCCGATACGCAGTATTTT. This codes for CASSPGAEGADTQYF.

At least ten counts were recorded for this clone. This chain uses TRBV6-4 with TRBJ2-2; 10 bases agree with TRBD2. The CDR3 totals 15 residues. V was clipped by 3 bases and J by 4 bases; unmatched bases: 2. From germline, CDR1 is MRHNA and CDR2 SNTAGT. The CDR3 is CASSESGGATGELFF. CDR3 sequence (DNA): TGTGCCAGCAGTGAGAGCGGGGGGGCCACCGGGGAGCTGTTTTTT.

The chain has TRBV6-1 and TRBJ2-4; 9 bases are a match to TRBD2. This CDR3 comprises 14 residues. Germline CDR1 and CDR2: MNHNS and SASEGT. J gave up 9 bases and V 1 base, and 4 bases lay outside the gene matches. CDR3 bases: TGTGCCAGCAGTGAAGTAGCGGGGGTGGGCATTCAGTACTTC. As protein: CASSEVAGVGIQYF.

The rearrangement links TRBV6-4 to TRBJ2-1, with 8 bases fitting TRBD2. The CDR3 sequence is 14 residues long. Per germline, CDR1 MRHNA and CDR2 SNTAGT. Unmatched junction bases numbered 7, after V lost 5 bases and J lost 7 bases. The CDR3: CASSSSRLANEQFF. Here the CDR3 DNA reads TGTGCCAGCAGTTCCTCCCGACTAGCGAATGAGCAGTTCTTC.

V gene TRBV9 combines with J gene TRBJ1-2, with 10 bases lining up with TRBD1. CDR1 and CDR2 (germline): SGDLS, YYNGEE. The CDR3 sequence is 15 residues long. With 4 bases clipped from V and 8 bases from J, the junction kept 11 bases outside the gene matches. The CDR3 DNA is TGTGCCAGCAGCCAGGGACAGGGGCCGATGGGGGGCTACACCTTC. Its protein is CASSQGQGPMGGYTF.

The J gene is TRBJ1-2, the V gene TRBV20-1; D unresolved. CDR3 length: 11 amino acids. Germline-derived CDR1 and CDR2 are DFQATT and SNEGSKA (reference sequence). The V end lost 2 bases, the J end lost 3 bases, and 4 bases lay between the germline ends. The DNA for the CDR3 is TGCAGTGCTAGACCGGACTATGGCTACACCTTC. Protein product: CSARPDYGYTF.

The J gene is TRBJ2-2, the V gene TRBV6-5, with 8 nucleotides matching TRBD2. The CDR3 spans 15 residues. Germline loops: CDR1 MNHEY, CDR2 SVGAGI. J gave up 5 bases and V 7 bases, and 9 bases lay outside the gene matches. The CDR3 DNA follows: TGTGCCAGCATATCAGCGGGAGCCGGAACCGGGGAGCTGTTTTTT. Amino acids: CASISAGAGTGELFF.

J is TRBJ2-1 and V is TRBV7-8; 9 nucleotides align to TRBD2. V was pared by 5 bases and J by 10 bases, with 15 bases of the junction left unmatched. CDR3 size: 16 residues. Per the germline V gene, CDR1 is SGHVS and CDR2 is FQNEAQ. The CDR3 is CASSNIAGRGGSEQFF. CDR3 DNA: TGTGCCAGCAGCAACATAGCGGGGCGGGGGGGATCGGAGCAGTTCTTC.

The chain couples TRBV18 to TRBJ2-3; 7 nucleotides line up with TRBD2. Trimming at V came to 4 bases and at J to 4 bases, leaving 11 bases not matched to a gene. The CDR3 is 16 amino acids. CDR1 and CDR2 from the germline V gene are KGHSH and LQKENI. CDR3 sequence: CASSLLGLGIADTQYF. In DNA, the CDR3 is TGTGCCAGCTCACTTCTAGGACTAGGCATAGCAGATACGCAGTATTTT.

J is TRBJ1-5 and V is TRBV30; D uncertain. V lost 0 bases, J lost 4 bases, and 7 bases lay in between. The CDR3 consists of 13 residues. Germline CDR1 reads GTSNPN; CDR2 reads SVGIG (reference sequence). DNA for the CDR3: TGTGCCTGGAGTGTGAGGCTGAATCAGCCCCAGCATTTT. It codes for CAWSVRLNQPQHF.